One sample yielded the 6 T cell receptor beta chains listed below, sequenced in a study of blood T cell repertoires in COVID-19. This table comes from immunoSEQ multiplex PCR, and its TCRdb copy is limited to in-frame clones, with some not included. The sample yields just under 60,000 clones, less than 80% seen once. Sequencing used peripheral blood. The receptor set was obtained from a human donor in a cohort sampled during active COVID-19.

This rearrangement joins TRBV7-2 to TRBJ2-7, with D perhaps TRBD1 (5 bases). Germline loops: CDR1 SGHTA, CDR2 FQGNSA. V was pared by 4 bases and J by 3 bases, with 13 bases between. The CDR3 has 14 residues. The CDR3 reads CASSSQGGHYEQYF. In DNA form, the CDR3 reads TGTGCCAGCAGCTCCCAGGGTGGGCACTACGAGCAGTACTTC. Using reference TRBV7-2 and TRBJ2-7 for the parts outside the CDR3, the full variable domain is GAGVSQSPSNKVTEKGKDVELRCDPISGHTALYWYRQSLGQGLEFLIYFQGNSAPDKSGLPSDRFSAERTGGSVSTLTIQRTQQEDSAVYLCASSSQGGHYEQYFGPGTRLTVT.

The rearrangement links TRBV7-2 to TRBJ2-1; TRBD2 agrees at 11 bases. Germline V CDR1 and CDR2: SGHTA, FQGNSA. The CDR3 is 15 residues long. J lost 7 bases, V lost 3 bases, and 5 bases had no gene match. The CDR3 is CASSLRLAGGNEQFF. Here the CDR3 DNA reads TGTGCCAGCAGCTTGAGGCTAGCGGGAGGAAATGAGCAGTTCTTC.

This sequence joins TRBV18 and TRBJ2-2; 7 bases align to TRBD1. With V trimmed by 8 bases and J by 2 bases, 5 bases remained unmatched. The CDR3 covers 14 residues. Per germline, CDR1 KGHSH and CDR2 LQKENI. CDR3 loop: CASAGDSNTGELFF. DNA for the CDR3: TGTGCCAGCGCAGGGGACAGTAACACCGGGGAGCTGTTTTTT. Looking up the rest from reference TRBV18 and TRBJ2-2 gives the full variable domain: NAGVMQNPRHLVRRRGQEARLRCSPMKGHSHVYWYRQLPEEGLKFMVYLQKENIIDESGMPKERFSAEFPKEGPSILRIQQVVRGDSAAYFCASAGDSNTGELFFGEGSRLTVL.

The chain is built from TRBV27 and TRBJ2-5, with D possibly matching TRBD1 (6 bases). CDR1 is MNHEY and CDR2 is SMNVEV in the germline V gene (reference sequence). Trimming stripped 5 bases from V and 4 bases from J, with 14 bases between. The CDR3 is 14 residues long. CDR3 nucleotide sequence: TGTGCCAGCAGTGCAGGGAGAGGGGGAGAGACCCAGTACTTC. Its translation is CASSAGRGGETQYF.

The gene calls are TRBV19 and TRBJ1-1; a possible D gene is TRBD1 (6 bases). The CDR3 has 15 amino acids. The V gene lost 4 bases and the J gene lost 0 bases, with 12 bases spanning the gap. Germline lookup yields CDR1 LNHDA and CDR2 SQIVND (reference sequence). CDR3 loop: CASSRGGPLNTEAFF. The CDR3 bases are TGTGCCAGTAGTAGGGGGGGCCCCCTGAACACTGAAGCTTTCTTT.

The V gene is TRBV6-5, the J gene TRBJ1-4; 12 bases fit TRBD1. CDR3 length: 13 residues. Looked up from germline, CDR1 is MNHEY and CDR2 is SVGAGI. V shed 7 bases, J shed 8 bases, and the junction held 2 bases outside the gene matches. The DNA of the CDR3 is TGTGCCAGCAAGGGGACAGGGGGCGAAAAACTGTTTTTT. Translating it yields CASKGTGGEKLFF.